This T cell receptor (beta chain) was sequenced for a study of identical twins. TCRdb reprocessed the 5' RACE reads via MiXCR and lists one record per CDR3 protein. The table records about 890,000 distinct CDR3 sequences, approximately 13% of them present only once. Trimming took 0 bases from V and 3 from J, leaving 6 bases between them. The CDR3 spans 13 residues. Germline V lookup: CDR1 SGHDN, CDR2 FVKESK. With regard to this clonotype: Its antigen is currently unknown.

Study-wide points: Insertion counts were lower in abundant cord blood beta clonotypes, a trend that memory repertoires did not show. Sharing of beta out-of-frame sequences by twins showed a weaker excess. Twin pairs' shared out-of-frame alpha sequences were enriched in low generation probability. The authors noted that invariant MAIT and iNKT cells could partly confound zero-insertion analyses.

This sample was shared with a second study, whose subject was yellow fever vaccine responses in identical twins.

The gene calls are TRBV14 and TRBJ2-7; D remains ambiguous. The TCR originated in a woman in her late teens or twenties in good health. The sample comprised PBMCs. CDR3 DNA sequence: TGTGCCAGCAGCCAAGATTTCGGCTACGAGCAGTACTTC. This sequence encodes CASSQDFGYEQYF.